Listed below are T cell receptor beta chains from one sample, sequenced in a study of blood T cell repertoires in COVID-19. Produced via immunoSEQ multiplex PCR; TCRdb's table is partial and in-frame only. The table records 150,000 to 200,000 clones, 70% to 90% of them present only once. Sequencing was performed on PBMCs or T cells enriched from blood (not recorded which). The receptor source for this set is a woman between 18 and 30 years old who had recovered from COVID-19. CDR3s include the opening cysteine and the closing phenylalanine or tryptophan. The D gene is left open where the match is weak. A row's size may be missing; if present it is once, few, many or a size class.

>TRBV7-2|TRBD1|TRBJ1-5|.
CASRLRTGEPQHF
TGTGCCAGCAGATTGAGGACAGGGGAACCCCAGCATTTT
>TRBV20-1|TRBD2|TRBJ2-7|.
CSASNAGGDLSYEQYF
TGCAGTGCTAGTAACGCGGGAGGCGACCTCTCCTACGAGCAGTACTTC
>TRBV9|TRBD2|TRBJ2-1|.
CASSAGTTKSSYNEQFF
TGTGCCAGCAGCGCGGGGACTACTAAGAGCTCCTACAATGAGCAGTTCTTC
>TRBV7-6|TRBD2|TRBJ2-6|.
CASSTAGGSGANVLTF
TGTGCCAGCAGCACCGCGGGGGGATCTGGGGCCAACGTCCTGACTTTC
>TRBV30|TRBD1|TRBJ1-6|once
CAWRTDRGYSPLHF
TGTGCCTGGAGGACCGACAGGGGCTATTCACCCCTCCACTTT
>TRBV14|.|TRBJ1-1|.
CASSQVRGNTEAFF
TGTGCCAGCAGCCAAGTTAGGGGGAACACTGAAGCTTTCTTT
>TRBV6-5|TRBD2|TRBJ2-7|.
CASSPSGGGAYEQYF
TGTGCCAGCAGTCCCTCGGGAGGAGGGGCCTACGAGCAGTACTTC
>TRBV4-1|TRBD1|TRBJ1-4|.
CASSQDLGQGVGEKLFF
TGCGCCAGCAGCCAAGATTTAGGCCAGGGGGTTGGCGAAAAACTGTTTTTT
>TRBV10-2|TRBD2|TRBJ2-5|.
CASSEQPRLAGGPLETQYF
TGCGCCAGCAGTGAGCAGCCTCGACTAGCGGGAGGGCCCTTGGAGACCCAGTACTTC
>TRBV2|.|TRBJ2-2|few
CASNKRTDPTGELFF
TGTGCCAGCAATAAGCGGACAGATCCCACCGGGGAGCTGTTTTTT
>TRBV27|TRBD2|TRBJ2-3|.
CASSQGSAGSLGTDTQYF
TGTGCCAGCAGTCAAGGGTCAGCGGGAAGCCTCGGCACAGATACGCAGTATTTT
>TRBV27|TRBD1|TRBJ2-2|.
CASRIIGQGAGELFF
TGTGCCAGCAGGATTATAGGACAGGGGGCCGGGGAGCTGTTTTTT
>TRBV28|TRBD1|TRBJ2-5|.
CASSRGTGYETQYF
TGTGCCAGCAGCCGAGGGACAGGCTACGAGACCCAGTACTTC